Below, 19 T cell receptor beta chains from the same sample are listed, as sequenced in a study of shared clonotypes between healthy human individuals. Repertoires were generated with immunoSEQ multiplex PCR, while TCRdb's copy carries only in-frame clones and drops some. The sample consists of 2 million to 2.5 million clones, approximately 93% of them appearing once. The specimen sequenced was naive CD4+ T cells from PBMCs. Subset given: CD45RA+ positively selected. These receptors all stem from a man younger than 30 in good health. Some clones in this sample may be carry-over from other donors' samples.

This clone was seen only once. This chain uses TRBV9 with TRBJ1-1, with 10 bases identical to TRBD1. The CDR3 spans 17 residues. V shed 4 bases and J 1 base; nucleotides not matched to a gene: 10. Germline values: CDR1 SGDLS, CDR2 YYNGEE. The CDR3 DNA reads TGTGCCAGCAGCAAGAGCTCCGGGACAGGGGCGAACACTGAAGCTTTCTTT. This translates into CASSKSSGTGANTEAFF.

The chain joins TRBV30 to TRBJ2-1, with 7 bases matching TRBD1. The CDR3 is 14 amino acids. The V and J ends lost 1 base and 6 bases, in that order; junction bases with no gene match: 6. Per the germline V gene, CDR1 is GTSNPN and CDR2 is SVGIG (reference sequence). This CDR3 reads CAWSAQGQPNEQFF. The CDR3 DNA reads as TGTGCCTGGAGTGCCCAGGGACAGCCCAATGAGCAGTTCTTC.

This clone was observed a handful of times. At the DNA level, this CDR3 is encoded by other sequences in the same sample as well. The chain recombines TRBV30 with TRBJ1-1; D is undetermined. The CDR3 loop spans 12 amino acids. Germline V CDR1 and CDR2: GTSNPN, SVGIG (reference sequence). Deletions cut 1 base from V and 4 bases from J, with 7 bases between. The CDR3 reads CAWSGSSTEAFF. For the CDR3, the DNA is TGTGCCTGGAGTGGCTCAAGCACTGAAGCTTTCTTT.

This clone is a singleton in its sample. An end of the junction does not agree with germline; a read error may underlie this. V gene TRBV7-9 combines with J gene TRBJ2-5; D is ambiguous. Germline V gene data show CDR1 as SEHNR and CDR2 as FQNEAQ (reference sequence). The CDR3 totals 12 residues. For the CDR3, the DNA is TGTGCCAGCAGCTTAGCTGATTGGGCCGGCAACTTC. Translating gives CASSLADWAGNF.

Turning to this clone: Additional DNA sequences in this sample encode the identical CDR3. This chain connects TRBV30 to TRBJ1-1; D remains unclear. From germline, CDR1 is GTSNPN and CDR2 SVGIG (reference sequence). The ends were cut back, 0 bases at V and 1 base at J, with 6 bases in the middle. This CDR3 region has 13 residues. CDR3: CAWSVRQNTEAFF. The CDR3 DNA follows: TGTGCCTGGAGTGTACGACAGAACACTGAAGCTTTCTTT.

This sequence joins TRBV27 and TRBJ2-5; the match to TRBD2 covers 11 bases. Germline CDR1 is MNHEY and CDR2 is SMNVEV (reference sequence). After removal of 6 bases from V and 4 bases from J, the junction contained 7 bases not matched to a gene. CDR3 size: 15 residues. CDR3 bases: TGTGCCAGCAGCCACGGGACTAGCGGAGCAGAGACCCAGTACTTC. Amino acids: CASSHGTSGAETQYF.

This clone was seen a few times. J is TRBJ2-2 and V is TRBV18; no definite D call. Germline V CDR1 and CDR2: KGHSH, LQKENI. The CDR3 is 14 residues long. Between the trimmed V and J ends, which lost 0 bases and 6 bases, there was a span of 8 bases. The CDR3 DNA follows: TGTGCCAGCTCACCACCAATCGTCGCCGGGGAGCTGTTTTTT. Amino acids: CASSPPIVAGELFF.

The genes are TRBV7-2 and TRBJ2-7; 9 nucleotides match TRBD1. J was trimmed by 3 bases and V by 5 bases; bases with no gene match: 8. The CDR3 sequence is 15 residues long. CDR1 and CDR2 from the germline V gene are SGHTA and FQGNSA. This chain's CDR3 is CASSGPDRGHYEQYF. In nucleotides, the CDR3 is TGTGCCAGCAGCGGGCCGGACAGGGGACACTACGAGCAGTACTTC.

This clone has more than one count but fewer than ten. Other nucleotide sequences from this sample produce the same CDR3. CDR3: CASSFSAGMNTEAFF. The CDR3 DNA is TGTGCCAGCAGTTTCTCGGCAGGGATGAACACTGAAGCTTTCTTT. This sequence joins TRBV28 and TRBJ1-1, with D possibly being TRBD1 (5 bases). CDR1 and CDR2 from the germline V gene are MDHEN and SYDVKM. This CDR3 has 15 amino acids. Trimming took off 3 bases at V and 0 bases at J, with 11 bases between the two ends.

This clone was picked up one time. This chain links TRBV7-3 with TRBJ1-1; no clear D gene. Germline V gene data show CDR1 as SGHTA and CDR2 as FQGTGA. The CDR3 sequence is 14 residues long. Trimming took 2 bases from V and 4 from J, leaving 11 bases between them. CDR3 bases: TGTGCCAGCAGCTTATCCTATACGGGCACTGAAGCTTTCTTT. Protein sequence: CASSLSYTGTEAFF.

About this clone: Other nucleotide sequences in the sample specify the same CDR3. The genes are TRBV10-3 and TRBJ2-5; TRBD2 might be the D (7 bases). V was pared by 8 bases and J by 5 bases, with 12 bases between. Germline CDR1 ENHRY, CDR2 SYGVKD. This CDR3 contains 12 residues. The CDR3 sequence: CAISEGGETQYF. The DNA of the CDR3 is TGTGCCATCTCCGAGGGGGGGGAGACCCAGTACTTC.

The count of this clone is one. The V and J genes are TRBV10-3 and TRBJ2-2; tentatively, D is TRBD2 (6 bases). Germline V lookup: CDR1 ENHRY, CDR2 SYGVKD. V was pared by 5 bases and J by 6 bases, with 10 bases between. The CDR3 contains 13 residues. CDR3 sequence reads: CAISPTSPGELFF. The CDR3 coding sequence is TGTGCCATCAGTCCGACTAGTCCCGGGGAGCTGTTTTTT.

The genes are TRBV6-5 and TRBJ2-7, with TRBD1 matching 9 bases. V shed 5 bases, J shed 2 bases, and the junction held 4 bases outside the gene matches. Germline V CDR1 and CDR2: MNHEY, SVGAGI. This CDR3 contains 14 residues. Here the CDR3 reads CASSMRTGAYEQYF. The DNA for the CDR3 is TGTGCCAGCAGTATGCGGACAGGGGCCTACGAGCAGTACTTC.

The V and J genes are TRBV5-4 and TRBJ2-7; 10 nucleotides align to TRBD2. The V gene's germline CDR1 is SGHNT and CDR2 YYREEE (reference sequence). The trim removed 1 base at V and 3 bases at J, leaving 4 bases unmatched. This CDR3 comprises 15 residues. The CDR3 nucleotides read TGTGCCAGCAGCTTGTCCGGGACTAGCGACTACGAGCAGTACTTC. It is translated as CASSLSGTSDYEQYF. The full variable domain, rest sourced from reference TRBV5-4 and TRBJ2-7, is ETGVTQSPTHLIKTRGQQVTLRCSSQSGHNTVSWYQQALGQGPQFIFQYYREEENGRGNFPPRFSGLQFPNYSSELNVNALELDDSALYLCASSLSGTSDYEQYFGPGTRLTVT.

The J gene is TRBJ1-2, the V gene TRBV9; unclear D gene. CDR1 is SGDLS and CDR2 is YYNGEE in the germline V gene. The CDR3 loop spans 15 amino acids. Trimming cost V 0 bases and J 2 bases, with 11 bases left between them. CDR3 bases: TGTGCCAGCAGCGTAGGGCCCCAAGAGAACTATGGCTACACCTTC. Residues: CASSVGPQENYGYTF.

The rearrangement uses TRBV28 and TRBJ2-5; 15 bases are shared with TRBD2. The V gene's germline CDR1 is MDHEN and CDR2 SYDVKM. This CDR3 is built from 17 residues. Losses at the gene ends were 5 bases for V and 2 bases for J; bases not matched to a gene: 6. DNA for the CDR3: TGTGCCAGCAGTCTGACTGGACTAGCGGGAGGGCAAGAGACCCAGTACTTC. Protein sequence: CASSLTGLAGGQETQYF.

This chain connects TRBV27 to TRBJ2-3, with 11 bases matching TRBD2. CDR1 is MNHEY, CDR2 SMNVEV, per germline (reference sequence). V dropped 5 bases and J dropped 5; count of bases not matched to a gene: 3. The CDR3 is 14 residues long. The CDR3 loop is CASSETSGEDTQYF. Here the CDR3 DNA reads TGTGCCAGCAGTGAGACTAGCGGGGAAGATACGCAGTATTTT.

Of note for this clone: Other DNA sequences in this sample translate to the same CDR3. V gene TRBV5-1 combines with J gene TRBJ2-7, with 8 bases fitting TRBD1. This CDR3 has 15 residues. Germline V gene lookup returns CDR1 SGHRS and CDR2 YFSETQ. The ends lost 0 bases at V and 3 bases at J; junction bases unmatched: 5. CDR3 amino acids: CASSLGAGGGYEQYF. For the CDR3, the DNA is TGCGCCAGCAGCTTGGGTGCAGGGGGCGGCTACGAGCAGTACTTC. Supplemented by reference TRBV5-1 and TRBJ2-7, the full variable domain reads KAGVTQTPRYLIKTRGQQVTLSCSPISGHRSVSWYQQTPGQGLQFLFEYFSETQRNKGNFPGRFSGRQFSNSRSEMNVSTLELGDSALYLCASSLGAGGGYEQYFGPGTRLTVT.

The V gene is TRBV6-5, the J gene TRBJ2-7, with 8 bases identical to TRBD2. With V trimmed by 5 bases and J by 2 bases, 5 bases remained unmatched. The CDR3 length is 14 residues. Germline-derived CDR1 and CDR2 are MNHEY and SVGAGI. CDR3 coding DNA: TGTGCCAGCAGTGTTAGCGGGACAACCTACGAGCAGTACTTC. It yields the protein CASSVSGTTYEQYF.